Below are 26 T cell receptor beta chains sequenced from a single sample in a study of blood T cell repertoires in COVID-19. Some clones are missing from TCRdb's copy, which holds only in-frame ones; the method was immunoSEQ multiplex PCR. The sample carries about 210,000 clones, about four fifths recorded once. The source material was peripheral blood. These receptors originate from a middle-aged woman with active or convalescent COVID-19.

This clone was detected only once. The J gene is TRBJ2-1, the V gene TRBV5-6; the match to TRBD1 covers 7 bases. There are 13 residues in the CDR3. The V segment lost 4 bases and the J segment 10 bases; nucleotides outside the gene matches: 8. From germline, CDR1 is SGHDT and CDR2 YYEEEE. The CDR3 nucleotides are TGTGCCAGCAGCCCCGACAGGGTTGACGAGCAGTTCTTC. Its protein is CASSPDRVDEQFF.

The chain has TRBV19 and TRBJ1-6; 11 nucleotides agree with TRBD1. This CDR3 contains 13 residues. CDR1 is LNHDA, CDR2 SQIVND, per germline (reference sequence). Trimming took 9 bases from V and 9 from J; bases not matched to a gene: 4. Here the CDR3 reads CASSGQGGSPLHF. As DNA, the CDR3 is TGTGCCAGCTCGGGACAGGGGGGTTCACCCCTCCACTTT.

The chain couples TRBV6-2 or TRBV6-3 to TRBJ2-1; tentatively, D is TRBD1 (6 bases). Germline V CDR1 and CDR2: MNHEY, SVGEGT. This CDR3 has 11 amino acids. The V end was cut by 4 bases, the J end by 10 bases, with 8 bases between. The CDR3 spells CASSFTGEQFF. The CDR3 bases are TGTGCCAGCAGTTTCACAGGGGAGCAGTTCTTC.

This clone was counted only a few times. The gene calls are TRBV6-5 and TRBJ1-2, with TRBD1 matching 7 bases. Germline CDR1 is MNHEY and CDR2 is SVGAGI. The CDR3 has 15 residues. Trimming took 5 bases from V and 1 from J; bases not matched to a gene: 7. Written as DNA, the CDR3 is TGTGCCAGCAGTCTCGGTCAGGGGGTTAACTATGGCTACACCTTC. Protein: CASSLGQGVNYGYTF.

This chain joins TRBV24-1 and TRBJ2-2; a weak D match, TRBD1 (5 bases). The CDR3 has 18 residues. Between the trimmed V and J ends, which lost 5 bases and 0 bases, there was a span of 18 bases. The V gene's germline CDR1 is KGHDR and CDR2 SFDVKD. CDR3 amino acids: CATSGQGRSSANTGELFF. CDR3 nucleotide sequence: TGTGCCACCAGTGGGCAGGGCAGGTCGAGTGCGAACACCGGGGAGCTGTTTTTT.

The rearrangement links TRBV19 to TRBJ1-2; a weak D match, TRBD1 (6 bases). The germline CDR1 and CDR2 sequences are LNHDA and SQIVND (reference sequence). There are 13 residues in the CDR3. Trimming pared 7 bases from V and 2 bases from J, leaving 11 bases between. CDR3 sequence (DNA): TGTGCCAGTACCCTCGGGACAAACTATGGCTACACCTTC. Its translation is CASTLGTNYGYTF.

The chain carries TRBV4-2 and TRBJ1-4; D unclear. The CDR3 runs to 16 residues. Trimming stripped 0 bases from V and 1 base from J, with 9 bases between. Germline CDR1 is LGHNA and CDR2 is YNFKEQ. CDR3 in DNA: TGTGCCAGCAGCCAAGATTTCCGGGGAACTAATGAAAAACTGTTTTTT. Residues: CASSQDFRGTNEKLFF.

The rearrangement uses TRBV19 and TRBJ2-3; 11 bases fit TRBD2. CDR1 is LNHDA, CDR2 SQIVND, per germline (reference sequence). The J segment lost 1 base and the V segment lost 5 bases, leaving 5 bases of the junction unmatched. The CDR3 consists of 16 residues. CDR3 region: CASSLLAGVGTDTQYF. Here the CDR3 DNA reads TGTGCCAGTAGTTTACTAGCGGGAGTGGGCACAGATACGCAGTATTTT. Full variable domain (missing parts from reference TRBV19 and TRBJ2-3): DGGITQSPKYLFRKEGQNVTLSCEQNLNHDAMYWYRQDPGQGLRLIYYSQIVNDFQKGDIAEGYSVSREKKESFPLTVTSAQKNPTAFYLCASSLLAGVGTDTQYFGPGTRLTVL.

The CDR3 protein is CASSLREASQETQYF. In DNA, the CDR3 is TGTGCCAGCAGTTTACGGGAAGCTTCTCAAGAGACCCAGTACTTC. This chain uses TRBV27 with TRBJ2-5, with a possible D match to TRBD2 (5 bases). This CDR3 is 15 amino acids long. The ends were cut back, 2 bases at V and 2 bases at J, with 12 bases in the middle. Germline CDR1 and CDR2: MNHEY and SMNVEV (reference sequence).

V is TRBV7-3 and J is TRBJ2-7; D not resolved. Germline CDR1 reads SGHTA; CDR2 reads FQGTGA. The germline V and J ends were trimmed by 2 bases and 0 bases, with 8 bases remaining between them. The CDR3 has 14 residues. The CDR3 coding sequence is TGTGCCAGCAGCTTAGAGGCCAACTCCTACGAGCAGTACTTC. Translation gives CASSLEANSYEQYF.

The chain joins TRBV6-6 to TRBJ2-7; weak D call: TRBD2 (7 bases). The CDR3 contains 12 residues. Germline V gene sequence: CDR1 MNHNY, CDR2 SVGAGI (reference sequence). Trimming took 8 bases from V and 6 from J, leaving 14 bases between them. Here the CDR3 reads CASGAGAIEQYF. Written as DNA, the CDR3 is TGTGCCAGCGGCGCGGGGGCGATCGAGCAGTACTTC.

The V and J genes are TRBV18 and TRBJ2-6, with 8 bases lining up with TRBD1. The CDR3 is 20 amino acids. Germline assignment: CDR1 KGHSH and CDR2 LQKENI. V was clipped by 0 bases and J by 0 bases; unmatched bases: 10. The CDR3 bases are TGTGCCAGCTCACCACCTCGAACAGGGGGTCTAATCTCTGGGGCCAACGTCCTGACTTTC. This encodes CASSPPRTGGLISGANVLTF.

The rearrangement links TRBV7-2 to TRBJ2-7, with D perhaps matching TRBD2 (5 bases). The CDR3 runs 12 residues. The V gene's germline CDR1 is SGHTA and CDR2 FQGNSA. Trimming took 3 bases from V and 7 from J, leaving 10 bases between them. The CDR3 loop is CASSFTRGEQYF. The CDR3 coding sequence is TGTGCCAGCAGCTTTACTAGAGGGGAGCAGTACTTC.

J is TRBJ1-1 and V is TRBV25-1; a weak D match, TRBD1 (5 bases). Germline V gene data show CDR1 as MGHDK and CDR2 as SYGVNS. V dropped 5 bases and J dropped 5 bases, with 12 bases sitting between them. The length of the CDR3 is 13 residues. The CDR3 nucleotides read TGTGCCAGCAGTTTTTCGGGGGAAACTGAAGCTTTCTTT. Protein: CASSFSGETEAFF.

V gene TRBV7-8 combines with J gene TRBJ1-3; D is ambiguous. Germline lookup yields CDR1 SGHVS and CDR2 FQNEAQ. The V end was cut by 1 base, the J end by 4 bases, with 11 bases between. The CDR3 length is 15 residues. The CDR3 sequence is CASSLVSDVGNTIYF. The DNA for the CDR3 is TGTGCCAGCAGCTTAGTCAGCGACGTCGGAAACACCATATATTTT.

The V call is TRBV19, the J call TRBJ1-2; D remains ambiguous. V was cut by 5 bases and J by 2 bases, with 12 bases left in between. Germline values: CDR1 LNHDA, CDR2 SQIVND (reference sequence). This CDR3 has 14 amino acids. This CDR3 reads CASSPPRENYGYTF. Written as DNA, the CDR3 is TGTGCCAGTAGTCCCCCACGAGAGAACTATGGCTACACCTTC.

This chain joins TRBV7-9 and TRBJ2-4; 8 bases fit TRBD1. The length of the CDR3 is 14 residues. V lost 3 bases, J lost 8 bases, and 6 bases stayed unmatched. In germline, CDR1 is SEHNR, CDR2 FQNEAQ (reference sequence). CDR3 in amino acids: CASSLGGQGDIQYF. CDR3 coding DNA: TGTGCCAGCAGCTTGGGTGGACAGGGCGACATTCAGTACTTC.

The gene calls are TRBV5-1 and TRBJ2-2; a possible D gene is TRBD2 (6 bases). CDR3 length: 16 amino acids. Germline V gene lookup returns CDR1 SGHRS and CDR2 YFSETQ. Deletions cut 3 bases from V and 2 bases from J, with 14 bases between. CDR3 region: CASSSYDGGNTGELFF. The CDR3 DNA follows: TGCGCCAGCAGCTCGTACGACGGGGGAAACACCGGGGAGCTGTTTTTT.

The chain links TRBV19 to TRBJ1-1, with a tentative D call TRBD1 (6 bases). The germline CDR1 and CDR2 sequences are LNHDA and SQIVND (reference sequence). V dropped 6 bases and J dropped 1 base, with 21 bases sitting between them. The CDR3 consists of 17 residues. CDR3 DNA: TGTGCCAGTAGCATCCTTCCCCAGGGGACCCGGAACACTGAAGCTTTCTTT. This gives the protein CASSILPQGTRNTEAFF.

The rearrangement joins TRBV4-2 to TRBJ1-2, with D unclear. The CDR3 runs 13 residues. V lost 0 bases, J lost 5 bases, and 7 bases lay in between. Germline V lookup: CDR1 LGHNA, CDR2 YNFKEQ. DNA of the CDR3: TGTGCCAGCAGCCAAGACAGGTTGTATGGCTACACCTTC. The encoded protein is CASSQDRLYGYTF.

The V gene is TRBV30, the J gene TRBJ2-7, with 8 bases identical to TRBD1. The V gene end was trimmed by 7 bases and the J gene end by 3 bases; junction bases not matched to a gene: 2. The CDR3 spans 11 residues. Germline assignment: CDR1 GTSNPN and CDR2 SVGIG (reference sequence). The CDR3 sequence is CASDRGYEQYF. CDR3 DNA: TGTGCCTCCGACAGGGGCTACGAGCAGTACTTC.

The V gene is TRBV5-1, the J gene TRBJ2-1; 9 nucleotides align to TRBD1. Germline V CDR1 and CDR2: SGHRS, YFSETQ. The CDR3 is 15 amino acids. V was clipped by 2 bases and J by 3 bases; unmatched bases: 3. This CDR3 is CASSLQGAIYNEQFF. The CDR3 DNA is TGCGCCAGCAGCTTACAGGGGGCCATCTACAATGAGCAGTTCTTC.

The gene calls are TRBV28 and TRBJ2-7, with 8 bases identical to TRBD2. The germline V gene has CDR1 MDHEN and CDR2 SYDVKM. The ends lost 5 bases at V and 6 bases at J; junction bases unmatched: 12. This CDR3 comprises 15 residues. The CDR3 loop is CASSTDGRAPSEQYF. The CDR3, as DNA: TGTGCCAGCAGTACCGACGGGAGGGCCCCCTCCGAGCAGTACTTC.

The gene calls are TRBV28 and TRBJ1-1; unclear D gene. The CDR3 sequence is 14 residues long. Germline V CDR1 and CDR2: MDHEN, SYDVKM. The V end lost 3 bases, the J end lost 5 bases, and 13 bases lay between the germline ends. CDR3 nucleotide sequence: TGTGCCAGCAGTTTCCGCAGTCTCCCAACTGAAGCTTTCTTT. Translation: CASSFRSLPTEAFF.

The J gene is TRBJ2-1, the V gene TRBV9; D not resolved. Germline CDR1 is SGDLS and CDR2 is YYNGEE. Trimming cost V 4 bases and J 8 bases, with 19 bases left between them. The CDR3 sequence is 15 residues long. The CDR3 sequence is CASSPTMTLSDEQFF. The CDR3, as DNA: TGTGCCAGCAGCCCTACCATGACTTTGTCCGATGAGCAGTTCTTC.

The chain has TRBV5-6 and TRBJ2-1; 10 nucleotides agree with TRBD1. After removal of 7 bases from V and 3 bases from J, the junction contained 4 bases not matched to a gene. The CDR3 sequence is 14 residues long. From germline, CDR1 is SGHDT and CDR2 YYEEEE. The CDR3 is CASFGTGVYNEQFF. The CDR3 DNA sequence: TGTGCCAGCTTTGGGACAGGGGTCTACAATGAGCAGTTCTTC.